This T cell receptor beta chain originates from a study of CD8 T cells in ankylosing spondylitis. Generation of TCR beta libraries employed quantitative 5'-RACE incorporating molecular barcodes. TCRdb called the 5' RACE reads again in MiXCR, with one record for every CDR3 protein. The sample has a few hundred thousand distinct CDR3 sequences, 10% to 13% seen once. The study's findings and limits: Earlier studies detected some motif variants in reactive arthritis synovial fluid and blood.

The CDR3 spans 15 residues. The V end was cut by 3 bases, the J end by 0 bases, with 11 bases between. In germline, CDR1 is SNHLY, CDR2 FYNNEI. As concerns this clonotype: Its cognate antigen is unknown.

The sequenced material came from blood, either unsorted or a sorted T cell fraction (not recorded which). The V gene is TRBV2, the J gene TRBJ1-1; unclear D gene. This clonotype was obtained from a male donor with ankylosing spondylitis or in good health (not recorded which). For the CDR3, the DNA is TGTGCCAGCAGTGATACCAGGACCCTGAACACTGAAGCTTTCTTT. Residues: CASSDTRTLNTEAFF. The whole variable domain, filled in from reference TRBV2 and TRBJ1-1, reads EPEVTQTPSHQVTQMGQEVILRCVPISNHLYFYWYRQILGQKVEFLVSFYNNEISEKSEIFDDQFSVERPDGSNFTLKIRSTKLEDSAMYFCASSDTRTLNTEAFFGQGTRLTVV.